Shown below are 9 T cell receptor beta chains from a single sample sequenced in a study of blood T cell repertoires in COVID-19. The assay was immunoSEQ multiplex PCR, and TCRdb's table has in-frame clones only and misses some. This table has around 190,000 clones, less than 90% appearing once. Material: peripheral blood. All receptors derive from a young man with acute or convalescent COVID-19.

This chain joins TRBV6-5 and TRBJ1-4, with 7 bases aligning to TRBD1. CDR1 is MNHEY and CDR2 is SVGAGI in the germline V gene. CDR3 length: 14 residues. V shed 6 bases and J 5 bases; nucleotides not matched to a gene: 6. CDR3 region: CASRPGQWNEKLFF. CDR3 DNA: TGTGCCAGCAGGCCGGGACAGTGGAATGAAAAACTGTTTTTT.

CDR3 residues: CASNERQLSNEKLFF. CDR3 DNA: TGTGCCAGCAACGAACGACAGTTGAGTAATGAAAAACTGTTTTTT. The chain uses TRBV12-1 and TRBJ1-4; the DNA was not compared with TRBD1, the D call given in the table. TRBV12-1 counts as a pseudogene. This CDR3 is 15 amino acids long.

The genes are TRBV6-5 and TRBJ2-3, with 7 nucleotides matching TRBD2. The germline gives CDR1 MNHEY, CDR2 SVGAGI. V gave up 1 base and J gave up 2 bases; unmatched junction bases: 3. The CDR3 totals 15 residues. CDR3 bases: TGTGCCAGCAGTTACTGGGCGGGGGACACAGATACGCAGTATTTT. It translates to CASSYWAGDTDTQYF.

The chain employs TRBV12-3 or TRBV12-4 and TRBJ2-7; possibly TRBD1 for D (6 bases). The CDR3 contains 12 residues. V lost 6 bases to trimming and J lost 6 bases, with 12 bases between them. In nucleotides, the CDR3 is TGTGCCAGCAGCCTTACAGGGTTCGAGCAGTACTTC. Its protein is CASSLTGFEQYF.

This clone was counted between two and nine times. The J gene is TRBJ1-6, the V gene TRBV10-3; D remains unclear. The germline V gene encodes CDR1 ENHRY and CDR2 SYGVKD. V lost 4 bases and J 9 bases, leaving 7 bases between the germline ends. The CDR3 has 12 amino acids. DNA of the CDR3: TGTGCCATCAGTGTGGGCCGTTCACCCCTCCACTTT. This encodes CAISVGRSPLHF.

V is TRBV27 and J is TRBJ2-1; D perhaps matches TRBD1 (5 bases). This CDR3 spans 17 amino acids. The germline V gene encodes CDR1 MNHEY and CDR2 SMNVEV (reference sequence). Trimming cost V 3 bases and J 5 bases, with 20 bases left between them. CDR3 DNA sequence: TGTGCCAGCAGTTTCATTGCTCCAGGGTCGGTTGACAATGAGCAGTTCTTC. As protein: CASSFIAPGSVDNEQFF.

The CDR3 nucleotides read TGTGCCAGCACCCCTAGCGGGAAAGGCACAGATACGCAGTATTTT. This codes for CASTPSGKGTDTQYF. The rearrangement joins TRBV28 to TRBJ2-3; 9 bases are shared with TRBD2. Per the germline V gene, CDR1 is MDHEN and CDR2 is SYDVKM. The CDR3 runs to 15 residues. J gave up 1 base and V 7 bases, and 6 bases lay outside the gene matches.

This chain links TRBV19 with TRBJ2-3; 8 bases line up with TRBD2. The CDR3 contains 15 residues. The germline gives CDR1 LNHDA, CDR2 SQIVND (reference sequence). After removal of 7 bases from V and 3 bases from J, the junction contained 9 bases not matched to a gene. The CDR3 sequence: CASNVGGRMTDTQYF. As DNA, the CDR3 is TGTGCCAGTAACGTCGGCGGGAGGATGACAGATACGCAGTATTTT.

J is TRBJ1-3 and V is TRBV5-1; D possibly corresponds to TRBD1 (5 bases). Trimming shortened V by 4 bases and J by 0 bases, and 11 bases separated the two germline ends. CDR1 is SGHRS, CDR2 YFSETQ, per germline. CDR3 length equals 15 residues. The CDR3 bases are TGCGCCAGCAGCCCTAGGGGCCGCTCTGGAAACACCATATATTTT. Amino acid sequence: CASSPRGRSGNTIYF. Variable domain in full (rest from reference TRBV5-1 and TRBJ1-3): KAGVTQTPRYLIKTRGQQVTLSCSPISGHRSVSWYQQTPGQGLQFLFEYFSETQRNKGNFPGRFSGRQFSNSRSEMNVSTLELGDSALYLCASSPRGRSGNTIYFGEGSWLTVV.